These 14 T cell receptor beta chains originate from one sample sequenced in a study of control samples from healthy donors and cancer patients. The data were produced by immunoSEQ multiplex PCR, yet TCRdb's version contains in-frame clones alone and is incomplete. The sample has 120,000 or so clones, approximately 90% seen once. Sequenced: blood. The source is a man aged 18-30 years in good health.

The chain links TRBV15 to TRBJ2-5; D gene ambiguous. The CDR3 has 17 amino acids. In germline, CDR1 is LNHNV, CDR2 YYDKDF (reference sequence). V lost 0 bases and J 2 bases, leaving 16 bases between the germline ends. The chain's CDR3 is CATSRDIQGWSQETQYF. In DNA, the CDR3 is TGTGCCACCAGCAGAGATATTCAAGGGTGGTCACAAGAGACCCAGTACTTC.

The chain combines TRBV12-3 or TRBV12-4 with TRBJ2-5; D perhaps matches TRBD2 (5 bases). CDR3 length: 13 amino acids. The V gene lost 2 bases and the J gene lost 5 bases, with 9 bases spanning the gap. CDR3 sequence reads: CASSLRGDETQYF. In DNA form, the CDR3 reads TGTGCCAGCAGTTTACGGGGTGACGAGACCCAGTACTTC.

The chain links TRBV7-9 to TRBJ2-7; unclear D gene. The CDR3 loop spans 11 amino acids. V lost 1 base to trimming and J lost 6 bases, with 4 bases between them. CDR1 and CDR2 (germline): SEHNR, FQNEAQ (reference sequence). The CDR3 spells CASSLVGEQYF. The CDR3 DNA reads TGTGCCAGCAGCTTAGTAGGCGAGCAGTACTTC.

The chain is built from TRBV3-1 (or the pseudogene TRBV3-2) and TRBJ2-7; D gene unclear. The germline gives CDR1 LGHDT, CDR2 YNNKEL (reference sequence). The CDR3 is made up of 14 amino acids. V was clipped by 1 base and J by 5 bases, with 12 bases between them. CDR3 region: CASSQAVPSDEQYF. DNA for the CDR3: TGTGCCAGCAGCCAAGCGGTCCCGTCGGACGAGCAGTACTTC.

The chain joins TRBV5-5 to TRBJ2-1; 8 nucleotides match TRBD1. V gave up 4 bases and J gave up 16 bases; unmatched junction bases: 13. Per the germline V gene, CDR1 is SGHKS and CDR2 is YYEKEE (reference sequence). The CDR3 runs to 13 residues. The CDR3 DNA is TGTGCCAGCAGCCCCAACACCGGACAGGGAAGATTCTTC. Encoded protein: CASSPNTGQGRFF.

A single count supports this clone. The chain employs TRBV5-4 and TRBJ2-1, with D tentatively TRBD2 (6 bases). This CDR3 region has 14 residues. V shed 3 bases and J shed 3 bases, with 10 bases lying between them. Looked up from germline, CDR1 is SGHNT and CDR2 is YYREEE (reference sequence). In nucleotides, the CDR3 is TGTGCCAGCAGCTACCGGGACTTCTACAATGAGCAGTTCTTC. Residues: CASSYRDFYNEQFF. The full variable domain, its missing parts supplied by reference TRBV5-4 and TRBJ2-1, is ETGVTQSPTHLIKTRGQQVTLRCSSQSGHNTVSWYQQALGQGPQFIFQYYREEENGRGNFPPRFSGLQFPNYSSELNVNALELDDSALYLCASSYRDFYNEQFFGPGTRLTVL.

J is TRBJ1-1 and V is TRBV2; possible D gene TRBD1, 6 bases. Trimming left V 7 bases short and J 1 base short, with 16 bases between. The CDR3 contains 15 residues. Germline V gene data show CDR1 as SNHLY and CDR2 as FYNNEI. This CDR3 is CASTPGGRKNTEAFF. DNA of the CDR3: TGTGCCAGCACTCCGGGGGGCAGAAAGAACACTGAAGCTTTCTTT.

V is TRBV5-1 and J is TRBJ2-1; no firm D call. Deletions cut 0 bases from V and 6 bases from J, with 7 bases between. This CDR3 spans 13 amino acids. The germline V gene has CDR1 SGHRS and CDR2 YFSETQ. The CDR3 nucleotides read TGCGCCAGCAGCTTGGAAAGGGTCAATGAGCAGTTCTTC. This translates into CASSLERVNEQFF.

The chain employs TRBV3-1 (or the pseudogene TRBV3-2) and TRBJ2-1; 8 bases match TRBD2. CDR3 length equals 15 residues. Germline CDR1 reads LGHDT; CDR2 reads YNNKEL (reference sequence). The V gene end was trimmed by 4 bases and the J gene end by 4 bases; junction bases not matched to a gene: 6. The CDR3 spells CASSLRAGDYNEQFF. DNA for the CDR3: TGTGCCAGCAGCCTTCGAGCGGGGGATTACAATGAGCAGTTCTTC.

The gene calls are TRBV11-3 and TRBJ1-1; TRBD1 aligns across 7 bases. The CDR3 totals 12 residues. V was pared by 4 bases and J by 4 bases, with 0 bases of the junction left unmatched. Germline V gene sequence: CDR1 SGHNT, CDR2 YENEEA. The CDR3 loop is CASSYRGTEAFF. The DNA for the CDR3 is TGTGCCAGCAGCTACAGGGGCACTGAAGCTTTCTTT. Full variable domain (outside the CDR3, taken from reference TRBV11-3 and TRBJ1-1): EAGVVQSPRYKIIEKKQPVAFWCNPISGHNTLYWYLQNLGQGPELLIRYENEEAVDDSQLPKDRFSAERLKGVDSTLKIQPAELGDSAVYLCASSYRGTEAFFGQGTRLTVV.

The CDR3 sequence: CASSRDRSNYGYTF. CDR3 in DNA: TGTGCCAGCAGTCGGGACCGATCTAACTATGGCTACACCTTC. The chain carries TRBV2 and TRBJ1-2, with D possibly TRBD1 on 5 matching bases. CDR3 length: 14 amino acids. Germline loops: CDR1 SNHLY, CDR2 FYNNEI. V shed 5 bases and J shed 0 bases, with 10 bases lying between them. The variable domain in full, completed from reference TRBV2 and TRBJ1-2, reads EPEVTQTPSHQVTQMGQEVILRCVPISNHLYFYWYRQILGQKVEFLVSFYNNEISEKSEIFDDQFSVERPDGSNFTLKIRSTKLEDSAMYFCASSRDRSNYGYTFGSGTRLTVV.

The rearrangement links TRBV6-5 to TRBJ1-2; 7 nucleotides align to TRBD1. CDR3 length equals 13 residues. Germline V gene sequence: CDR1 MNHEY, CDR2 SVGAGI. Germline trimming cut 5 bases from V and 6 bases from J; bases unmatched to any gene: 6. CDR3 DNA: TGTGCCAGCAGTCTAGGGGGCTGGGATGGCTACACCTTC. Translation gives CASSLGGWDGYTF.

This clone was detected only once. The chain links TRBV27 to TRBJ1-5; D uncertain. CDR1 is MNHEY, CDR2 SMNVEV, per germline (reference sequence). Trimming left V 2 bases short and J 0 bases short, with 5 bases between. This CDR3 is built from 14 residues. The CDR3 coding sequence is TGTGCCAGCAGTTTAGTTGATAGCAATCAGCCCCAGCATTTT. Residues: CASSLVDSNQPQHF.

The chain joins TRBV9 to TRBJ1-6; no firm D call. The CDR3 has 16 amino acids. V was pared by 3 bases and J by 0 bases, with 10 bases between. Germline loops: CDR1 SGDLS, CDR2 YYNGEE. CDR3 sequence: CASSAGRSSYNSPLHF. DNA for the CDR3: TGTGCCAGCAGCGCCGGACGGAGCTCCTATAATTCACCCCTCCACTTT.